A single sample gave rise to the 31 T cell receptor beta chains below, sequenced in a study of cytomegalovirus exposure and HLA in healthy donors (dated by TCRdb to 2015 to 2018). Libraries were made using the immunoSEQ multiplex PCR assay. The multiplex PCR relied on a mix of 60 forward primers for TCR Vbeta segments and 13 reverse primers for TCR Jbeta segments. TCRdb stores this immuneACCESS table with in-frame sequences only. Part of the clones is absent; in the studies checked, under half of the shortfall reflects unresolved V genes, and no reason is known for the rest. This sample has about 170,000 clones in its table, and approximately 77% of those were observed once. The ten largest clones capture less than 2% of the sample. Sequencing was performed on PBMCs. These receptors came from a male donor in good health and CMV-seronegative.

This clone was seen only a few times. V is TRBV9 and J is TRBJ2-7, with D unresolved. V dropped 3 bases and J dropped 2 bases, with 12 bases sitting between them. The CDR3 runs to 14 residues. Germline V gene sequence: CDR1 SGDLS, CDR2 YYNGEE. The DNA of the CDR3 is TGTGCCAGCAGCGCAGGTGGCCGAACCTACGAGCAGTACTTC. It yields the protein CASSAGGRTYEQYF.

The chain uses TRBV27 and TRBJ1-2; 12 bases line up with TRBD1. CDR1 and CDR2 from the germline V gene are MNHEY and SMNVEV (reference sequence). The CDR3 loop spans 17 amino acids. V shed 0 bases, J shed 4 bases, and the junction held 6 bases outside the gene matches. CDR3 bases: TGTGCCAGCAGTTTATCGGGACAGGGGGCGGCGGGCTATGGCTACACCTTC. As protein: CASSLSGQGAAGYGYTF.

This clone was observed once. The V and J genes are TRBV7-3 and TRBJ1-1, with a weak D call TRBD1 (5 bases). This CDR3 has 14 residues. Trimming removed 5 bases at V and 0 bases at J, with 10 bases between. Germline V gene lookup returns CDR1 SGHTA and CDR2 FQGTGA. CDR3 region: CASSPGPVNTEAFF. For the CDR3, the DNA is TGTGCCAGCAGCCCAGGGCCAGTGAACACTGAAGCTTTCTTT.

V is TRBV7-2 and J is TRBJ2-2; possibly TRBD1 for D (6 bases). This CDR3 is 16 amino acids long. V gave up 5 bases and J gave up 5 bases, with 18 bases separating them. Germline V lookup: CDR1 SGHTA, CDR2 FQGNSA. CDR3: CASSQYTGTPTGELFF. The CDR3 bases are TGTGCCAGCAGCCAATACACCGGGACACCAACCGGGGAGCTGTTTTTT.

This clone was observed once. The genes are TRBV9 and TRBJ2-5; a weak D match, TRBD1 (6 bases). The J call may be faulty, since TRBJ2-7 better matches the DNA end. CDR3 length equals 13 residues. Germline values: CDR1 SGDLS, CDR2 YYNGEE. CDR3 protein: CASSVRQGNEQYF. CDR3 nucleotide sequence: TGTGCCAGCAGCGTAAGGCAGGGGAACGAGCAGTACTTC.

J is TRBJ2-7 and V is TRBV7-3; 9 bases agree with TRBD1. The V and J ends lost 2 bases and 7 bases, in that order; junction bases with no gene match: 6. The CDR3 consists of 14 residues. CDR1 and CDR2 from the germline V gene are SGHTA and FQGTGA. CDR3 DNA sequence: TGTGCCAGCAGCTTAGTGGACAGGGGTGGAGAGCAGTACTTC. It translates to CASSLVDRGGEQYF.

The chain carries TRBV5-1 and TRBJ2-7; 16 bases agree with TRBD2. This CDR3 contains 17 residues. CDR1 and CDR2 from the germline V gene are SGHRS and YFSETQ. Trimming removed 4 bases from V and 3 bases from J; junction bases left unmatched: 7. Here the CDR3 DNA reads TGCGCCAGCAGCGAGGGACTAGCGGGGGGGCCTAGCTACGAGCAGTACTTC. This encodes CASSEGLAGGPSYEQYF.

This chain connects TRBV2 to TRBJ1-2; D possibly corresponds to TRBD1 (6 bases). CDR3 length: 15 residues. With 0 bases removed from V and 7 bases from J, the gap between germline ends came to 15 bases. CDR1 and CDR2 from the germline V gene are SNHLY and FYNNEI. CDR3 in DNA: TGTGCCAGCAGTGAAGCGCCGGGGGCGGGAGGTGGCTACACCTTC. Its protein product is CASSEAPGAGGGYTF.

This clone was counted only a few times. This chain connects TRBV5-1 to TRBJ2-2, with 8 bases matching TRBD1. This CDR3 has 16 residues. Trimming took 3 bases from V and 0 from J; bases not matched to a gene: 4. Germline V gene sequence: CDR1 SGHRS, CDR2 YFSETQ. The CDR3 spells CASSSAQGANTGELFF. The CDR3 bases are TGCGCCAGCAGCTCCGCACAGGGGGCGAACACCGGGGAGCTGTTTTTT.

The CDR3 protein is CASSSTVMTSTDTQYF. The CDR3 region has the DNA TGTGCCAGCAGTTCTACGGTGATGACTAGCACAGATACGCAGTATTTT. This chain connects TRBV27 to TRBJ2-3; unclear D gene. V was shortened by 4 bases and J by 0 bases, with 14 bases between the two germline ends. Germline V lookup: CDR1 MNHEY, CDR2 SMNVEV (reference sequence). This CDR3 has 16 amino acids.

This chain joins TRBV19 and TRBJ1-1; D might be TRBD1 (6 bases). Deletions cut 1 base from V and 6 bases from J, with 18 bases between. The CDR3 totals 16 residues. Germline-derived CDR1 and CDR2 are LNHDA and SQIVND (reference sequence). Here the CDR3 reads CASSIALGQKAAEAFF. The CDR3 nucleotides are TGTGCCAGTAGTATAGCCCTCGGACAGAAGGCTGCTGAAGCTTTCTTT.

The chain recombines TRBV7-3 with TRBJ1-2, with D possibly TRBD1 on 6 matching bases. The CDR3 contains 14 residues. Germline values: CDR1 SGHTA, CDR2 FQGTGA. Trimming took 5 bases from V and 0 from J, leaving 10 bases between them. The CDR3 loop reads CASSPGAANYGYTF. The CDR3 coding sequence is TGTGCCAGCAGCCCAGGGGCAGCTAACTATGGCTACACCTTC.

The chain couples TRBV7-2 to TRBJ2-7; D ambiguous. V gave up 5 bases and J gave up 2 bases, with 10 bases separating them. The germline V gene has CDR1 SGHTA and CDR2 FQGNSA. The CDR3 length is 13 residues. CDR3 nucleotide sequence: TGTGCCAGCAGCCCAACTCTTGCCTACGAGCAGTACTTC. Its protein product is CASSPTLAYEQYF.

Written as DNA, the CDR3 is TGTACCAGCAGCTTAGCCAGCTACGAGCAGTACTTC. This gives the protein CTSSLASYEQYF. The chain recombines TRBV7-2 with TRBJ2-7; D gene uncertain. V lost 0 bases and J 3 bases, leaving 3 bases between the germline ends. CDR1 SGHTA and CDR2 FQGNSA come from the germline V gene. The CDR3 runs to 12 residues. The full variable domain, with the rest looked up from reference TRBV7-2 and TRBJ2-7, is GAGVSQSPSNKVTEKGKDVELRCDPISGHTALYWYRQSLGQGLEFLIYFQGNSAPDKSGLPSDRFSAERTGGSVSTLTIQRTQQEDSAVYLCTSSLASYEQYFGPGTRLTVT.

V is TRBV15 and J is TRBJ1-1; D call uncertain. V was trimmed by 4 bases and J by 8 bases, leaving 11 bases between them. Looked up from germline, CDR1 is LNHNV and CDR2 is YYDKDF (reference sequence). The CDR3 runs 12 residues. This CDR3 reads CATSTGAAEAFF. The CDR3 DNA sequence: TGTGCCACCAGCACGGGAGCGGCAGAAGCTTTCTTT.

The chain is built from TRBV19 and TRBJ1-2, with 9 bases aligning to TRBD1. The CDR3 is 15 residues long. Germline CDR1 is LNHDA and CDR2 is SQIVND (reference sequence). Germline trimming cut 3 bases from V and 7 bases from J; bases unmatched to any gene: 9. CDR3 amino acids: CASSMPQGARTGYTF. CDR3 bases: TGTGCCAGTAGTATGCCACAGGGGGCGCGGACTGGCTACACCTTC.

In this sample, this clone turned up a few times. The V gene is TRBV7-3, the J gene TRBJ1-1; 7 positions match TRBD1. The CDR3 length is 13 residues. V lost 4 bases, J lost 4 bases, and 3 bases stayed unmatched. CDR1 is SGHTA and CDR2 is FQGTGA in the germline V gene. CDR3 sequence reads: CASSYSGGTEAFF. The CDR3 coding sequence is TGTGCCAGCAGCTATTCAGGGGGCACTGAAGCTTTCTTT.

The V gene is TRBV11-2, the J gene TRBJ1-5; D perhaps matches TRBD1 (5 bases). CDR3 length: 15 residues. The V end lost 3 bases, the J end lost 0 bases, and 9 bases lay between the germline ends. CDR1 SGHAT and CDR2 FQNNGV come from the germline V gene. The CDR3 here is CASSFGRDSNQPQHF. CDR3 in DNA: TGTGCCAGCAGCTTTGGCAGGGATAGCAATCAGCCCCAGCATTTT.

This chain connects TRBV7-2 to TRBJ2-5, with 13 bases matching TRBD2. J was trimmed by 4 bases and V by 2 bases; bases with no gene match: 4. Germline V gene lookup returns CDR1 SGHTA and CDR2 FQGNSA. The CDR3 has 16 amino acids. The CDR3 nucleotides are TGTGCCAGCAGCTTAATCCGACTAGCGGGAGGAGAGACCCAGTACTTC. This sequence encodes CASSLIRLAGGETQYF.

V is TRBV7-2 and J is TRBJ2-6, with D possibly TRBD2 on 5 matching bases. Per germline, CDR1 SGHTA and CDR2 FQGNSA. The CDR3 is 16 residues long. V was clipped by 4 bases and J by 1 base, with 11 bases between them. This CDR3 reads CASSSSGFSGANVLTF. In DNA, the CDR3 is TGTGCCAGCAGCTCAAGCGGCTTTTCTGGGGCCAACGTCCTGACTTTC.

Written as DNA, the CDR3 is TGCGCCAGCAGCCCCCAAGGACAGGGCGTTGACTATGGCTACACCTTC. Amino acid sequence: CASSPQGQGVDYGYTF. V and J are TRBV4-1 and TRBJ1-2; the match to TRBD1 covers 8 bases. The length of the CDR3 is 16 residues. Germline V gene sequence: CDR1 MGHRA, CDR2 YSYEKL. J gave up 3 bases and V 4 bases, and 10 bases lay outside the gene matches.

V is TRBV29-1 and J is TRBJ2-7; TRBD1 is a possible D gene (5 bases). CDR3 length: 13 amino acids. Germline V lookup: CDR1 SQVTM, CDR2 ANQGSEA. V was cut by 3 bases and J by 3 bases, with 12 bases left in between. Written as DNA, the CDR3 is TGCAGCGTTGAGGTTCAGGGTCACTACGAGCAGTACTTC. It is translated as CSVEVQGHYEQYF.

The chain has TRBV6-4 and TRBJ2-3; D perhaps matches TRBD2 (6 bases). V lost 0 bases to trimming and J lost 4 bases, with 11 bases between them. The CDR3 is 15 amino acids. Germline CDR1 is MRHNA and CDR2 is SNTAGT. DNA of the CDR3: TGTGCCAGCAGTGACTCGATATGGGGGGCAGATACGCAGTATTTT. As protein: CASSDSIWGADTQYF.

The chain joins TRBV11-1 to TRBJ2-5, with 11 bases identical to TRBD2. Germline V lookup: CDR1 SGHAT, CDR2 FQDESV (reference sequence). This CDR3 spans 16 amino acids. Trimming cost V 2 bases and J 4 bases; bases outside gene matches: 6. The CDR3: CASSLQLAGAGETQYF. The CDR3 bases are TGTGCCAGCAGCTTACAACTAGCGGGAGCTGGAGAGACCCAGTACTTC.

The CDR3 nucleotides are TGTGCCACCAGCGGAGGGACTAGCGGGAGCTACGAGCAGTACTTC. Amino acids: CATSGGTSGSYEQYF. This chain links TRBV15 with TRBJ2-7; 14 positions match TRBD2. Germline V gene lookup returns CDR1 LNHNV and CDR2 YYDKDF (reference sequence). The CDR3 has 15 residues. The trim removed 5 bases at V and 3 bases at J, leaving 3 bases unmatched. Filled out from reference TRBV15 and TRBJ2-7, the complete variable domain reads DAMVIQNPRYQVTQFGKPVTLSCSQTLNHNVMYWYQQKSSQAPKLLFHYYDKDFNNEADTPDNFQSRRPNTSFCFLDIRSPGLGDTAMYLCATSGGTSGSYEQYFGPGTRLTVT.

The rearrangement links TRBV5-1 to TRBJ1-6; perhaps TRBD1 as D (6 bases). V was trimmed by 3 bases and J by 7 bases, leaving 11 bases between them. The germline gives CDR1 SGHRS, CDR2 YFSETQ. This CDR3 spans 14 amino acids. CDR3 nucleotides: TGCGCCAGCAGCTCCCGGGACAAGAATTCACCCCTCCACTTT. Protein product: CASSSRDKNSPLHF.

The chain couples TRBV7-9 to TRBJ2-1, with 7 bases lining up with TRBD2. CDR3 length: 14 residues. Germline CDR1 SEHNR, CDR2 FQNEAQ (reference sequence). The J segment lost 9 bases and the V segment lost 1 base, leaving 6 bases of the junction unmatched. The CDR3 DNA sequence: TGTGCCAGCAGCTTAGTTGCGGGAGTTCTTGAGCAGTTCTTC. Translation: CASSLVAGVLEQFF.

The chain combines TRBV18 with TRBJ1-1; 8 bases align to TRBD1. This CDR3 contains 15 residues. CDR1 is KGHSH, CDR2 LQKENI, per germline. The V gene end was trimmed by 1 base and the J gene end by 6 bases; junction bases not matched to a gene: 7. This chain's CDR3 is CASSPLDRGRPEAFF. For the CDR3, the DNA is TGTGCCAGCTCACCACTTGACAGGGGTCGTCCTGAAGCTTTCTTT. The full variable domain, rest sourced from reference TRBV18 and TRBJ1-1, is NAGVMQNPRHLVRRRGQEARLRCSPMKGHSHVYWYRQLPEEGLKFMVYLQKENIIDESGMPKERFSAEFPKEGPSILRIQQVVRGDSAAYFCASSPLDRGRPEAFFGQGTRLTVV.

This clone was seen just once. The chain couples TRBV13 to TRBJ1-3, with D possibly being TRBD1 (6 bases). Between the trimmed V and J ends, which lost 2 bases and 1 base, there was a span of 9 bases. The length of the CDR3 is 15 residues. Germline CDR1 PRHDT, CDR2 FYEKMQ (reference sequence). The CDR3 spells CASSLNRASGNTIYF. In DNA, the CDR3 is TGTGCCAGCAGCTTAAACAGGGCGTCTGGAAACACCATATATTTT.

The V and J genes are TRBV6-4 and TRBJ2-3; the match to TRBD2 covers 7 bases. The CDR3 has 13 residues. V shed 8 bases, J shed 5 bases, and the junction held 7 bases outside the gene matches. CDR1 and CDR2 (germline): MRHNA, SNTAGT. CDR3 sequence (DNA): TGTGCCAGCGCCCAGGAGCGGGGAGATACGCAGTATTTT. Translated: CASAQERGDTQYF.

This chain joins TRBV10-3 and TRBJ2-5; the match to TRBD2 covers 9 bases. V shed 5 bases and J 1 base; nucleotides not matched to a gene: 2. This CDR3 contains 14 residues. Germline-derived CDR1 and CDR2 are ENHRY and SYGVKD. Written as DNA, the CDR3 is TGTGCCATCAGTAGCGGGGGGCTCCAAGAGACCCAGTACTTC. Protein product: CAISSGGLQETQYF.